The next 18 T cell receptor beta chains were all read from a single sample in a study of vaccination and CD4 T cells after COVID-19. The antigens for these receptors are not known. Researchers used the Oncomine TCR Beta short-read assay to sequence DNA from cultured CD4+ T cells. TCRdb used MiXCR to reprocess the PCR reads, holding one entry per CDR3 protein. This table holds some 19,000 distinct CDR3 sequences, 60% to 80% found once. The treatment denotes: 10-day PBMC culture with coronavirus spike peptide pools or control peptides (ViraFEST assay). The source material was CD4+ T cells from blood, cultured in vitro, sampled before SARS-CoV-2 vaccination. The receptor source for this set is a human donor who received a COVID-19 vaccine.

The chain employs TRBV19 and TRBJ2-3; the D gene is possibly TRBD1 (5 bases). Germline V lookup: CDR1 LNHDA, CDR2 SQIVND (reference sequence). V lost 6 bases, J lost 3 bases, and 16 bases lay in between. The CDR3 is made up of 15 amino acids. As DNA, the CDR3 is TGTGCCAGTAGATTGACAGCTAGAACAACAGATACGCAGTATTTT. Protein sequence: CASRLTARTTDTQYF.

Only a few counts were recorded for this clonotype. The chain uses TRBV7-9 and TRBJ2-3; 8 bases map to TRBD2. The germline V gene has CDR1 SEHNR and CDR2 FQNEAQ (reference sequence). Trimming took 6 bases from V and 0 from J; bases not matched to a gene: 5. The CDR3 extends over 15 amino acids. The DNA of the CDR3 is TGTGCCAGCAGTTATAGCGGGGCGAGCACAGATACGCAGTATTTT. As protein: CASSYSGASTDTQYF.

This clonotype appeared a few times. The rearrangement uses TRBV20-1 and TRBJ2-3; the D gene is possibly TRBD2 (6 bases). From germline, CDR1 is DFQATT and CDR2 SNEGSKA (reference sequence). V lost 4 bases, J lost 5 bases, and 16 bases lay in between. The CDR3 consists of 14 residues. CDR3 nucleotides: TGCAGTGCTATTAGGCCTAGCGAGGTAGATACGCAGTATTTT. Its translation is CSAIRPSEVDTQYF.

This sequence joins TRBV20-1 and TRBJ2-3, with TRBD2 identical over 7 bases. Germline V CDR1 and CDR2: DFQATT, SNEGSKA (reference sequence). V trimming: 6 bases; J trimming: 3 bases; junction bases outside the gene matches: 3. This CDR3 region has 12 residues. CDR3 amino acids: CSAEAGTDTQYF. The DNA for the CDR3 is TGCAGTGCCGAAGCGGGAACAGATACGCAGTATTTT.

V and J are TRBV29-1 and TRBJ2-2; D is possibly TRBD1 or TRBD2 (5 bases each). This CDR3 region has 13 residues. CDR1 and CDR2 from the germline V gene are SQVTM and ANQGSEA. Trimming took off 3 bases at V and 4 bases at J, with 9 bases between the two ends. The CDR3 sequence is CSVDGAGTGELFF. CDR3 in DNA: TGCAGCGTTGACGGGGCTGGCACCGGGGAGCTGTTTTTT.

The chain carries TRBV19 and TRBJ1-2, with a tentative D call TRBD1 (5 bases). Trimming took 3 bases from V and 0 from J, leaving 8 bases between them. This CDR3 comprises 14 residues. Germline V gene sequence: CDR1 LNHDA, CDR2 SQIVND (reference sequence). Here the CDR3 DNA reads TGTGCCAGTAGTATTGGGGGACCTAACTATGGCTACACCTTC. As protein: CASSIGGPNYGYTF.

The V and J genes are TRBV27 and TRBJ2-7; 8 nucleotides agree with TRBD1. CDR3 length: 16 amino acids. Per germline, CDR1 MNHEY and CDR2 SMNVEV (reference sequence). The ends lost 11 bases at V and 4 bases at J; junction bases unmatched: 19. CDR3 DNA sequence: TGTGCCGCAGTTTTCCCCGGACAGGGAAGGTTGTACGAGCAGTACTTC. This translates into CAAVFPGQGRLYEQYF.

By sample share, this clonotype is large. The rearrangement links TRBV12-3 or TRBV12-4 to TRBJ1-5; no firm D call. V lost 6 bases to trimming and J lost 5 bases, with 17 bases between them. This CDR3 is 15 amino acids long. CDR3: CASSPRRAADQPQHF. CDR3 nucleotide sequence: TGTGCCAGCAGCCCTCGGAGGGCCGCAGATCAGCCCCAGCATTTT.

As DNA, the CDR3 is TGTGCCAGCAGGGGAGGACGCACAGATACGCAGTATTTT. Translation gives CASRGGRTDTQYF. The chain is built from TRBV6-1 and TRBJ2-3; a possible D gene is TRBD2 (6 bases). Germline V lookup: CDR1 MNHNS, CDR2 SASEGT. This CDR3 has 13 residues. Trimming cost V 6 bases and J 1 base, with 8 bases left between them.

The chain recombines TRBV19 with TRBJ1-3, with D unresolved. The CDR3 loop spans 15 amino acids. The V gene's germline CDR1 is LNHDA and CDR2 SQIVND (reference sequence). Between the trimmed V and J ends, which lost 3 bases and 0 bases, there was a span of 9 bases. The CDR3 loop is CASSIDVSSGNTIYF. Written as DNA, the CDR3 is TGTGCCAGTAGTATCGACGTTAGCTCTGGAAACACCATATATTTT.

The genes are TRBV19 and TRBJ2-5; 16 nucleotides match TRBD2. V shed 3 bases and J 2 bases; nucleotides not matched to a gene: 0. The CDR3 length is 16 residues. Germline lookup yields CDR1 LNHDA and CDR2 SQIVND (reference sequence). The CDR3: CASSMGLAGGQETQYF. The DNA for the CDR3 is TGTGCCAGTAGTATGGGACTAGCGGGGGGGCAAGAGACCCAGTACTTC.

The CDR3 nucleotides read TGTGCCAGCAGTCTGGAGGCAGGGGAAGATACCTATGGCTACACCTTC. Its protein product is CASSLEAGEDTYGYTF. V is TRBV25-1 and J is TRBJ1-2, with D possibly being TRBD1 (6 bases). Per the germline V gene, CDR1 is MGHDK and CDR2 is SYGVNS. V was shortened by 5 bases and J by 4 bases, with 20 bases between the two germline ends. The CDR3 sequence is 16 residues long.

This clonotype has just a few counts. The rearrangement joins TRBV2 to TRBJ1-2, with TRBD1 matching over 9 bases. The CDR3 runs to 14 residues. V was pared by 6 bases and J by 8 bases, with 10 bases of the junction left unmatched. The germline gives CDR1 SNHLY, CDR2 FYNNEI. The CDR3 sequence: CASSPGTGMGGYTF. Here the CDR3 DNA reads TGTGCCAGCAGCCCCGGGACAGGGATGGGCGGCTACACCTTC.

The J gene is TRBJ2-6, the V gene TRBV6-5; maybe TRBD1 (5 bases). Trimming left V 2 bases short and J 1 base short, with 21 bases between. CDR3 length: 20 amino acids. Germline lookup yields CDR1 MNHEY and CDR2 SVGAGI. The chain's CDR3 is CASSYRLRDGRVSGANVLTF. DNA for the CDR3: TGTGCCAGCAGTTACCGTCTTCGCGATGGCAGGGTTTCTGGGGCCAACGTCCTGACTTTC.

The V and J genes are TRBV2 and TRBJ2-7, with D possibly being TRBD2 (6 bases). V was pared by 8 bases and J by 4 bases, with 15 bases between. CDR3 length: 13 residues. CDR1 and CDR2 (germline): SNHLY, FYNNEI. CDR3 loop: CASLQGGLYEQYF. DNA of the CDR3: TGTGCCAGCCTCCAGGGAGGACTGTACGAGCAGTACTTC.

The chain combines TRBV7-9 with TRBJ2-1; a weak D match, TRBD1 (5 bases). This CDR3 contains 12 residues. Trimming shortened V by 3 bases and J by 12 bases, and 12 bases separated the two germline ends. CDR1 and CDR2 from the germline V gene are SEHNR and FQNEAQ (reference sequence). CDR3 coding DNA: TGTGCCAGCAGCTTGGAAAGGGGTGGGCAGTTCTTC. It specifies CASSLERGGQFF. Using reference TRBV7-9 and TRBJ2-1 for the parts outside the CDR3, the full variable domain is DTGVSQNPRHKITKRGQNVTFRCDPISEHNRLYWYRQTLGQGPEFLTYFQNEAQLEKSRLLSDRFSAERPKGSFSTLEIQRTEQGDSAMYLCASSLERGGQFFGPGTRLTVL.

V is TRBV5-5 and J is TRBJ2-2; the match to TRBD2 covers 7 bases. V gave up 0 bases and J gave up 2 bases; unmatched junction bases: 7. This CDR3 has 17 amino acids. CDR1 SGHKS and CDR2 YYEKEE come from the germline V gene (reference sequence). CDR3 nucleotides: TGTGCCAGCAGCTTGGTGGGGGGGTTTGTCAACACCGGGGAGCTGTTTTTT. As protein: CASSLVGGFVNTGELFF. The variable domain in full, with the rest retrieved from reference TRBV5-5 and TRBJ2-2, is DAGVTQSPTHLIKTRGQQVTLRCSPISGHKSVSWYQQVLGQGPQFIFQYYEKEERGRGNFPDRFSARQFPNYSSELNVNALLLGDSALYLCASSLVGGFVNTGELFFGEGSRLTVL.

By its share, this clonotype is medium-sized (0.01 to 0.1%). CDR3 in DNA: TGTGCCAGCAGTCAGCGGGGGGGGCAGACCCAGTACTTC. Encoded protein: CASSQRGGQTQYF. The rearrangement links TRBV6-1 to TRBJ2-5; 10 bases line up with TRBD2. V trimming: 5 bases; J trimming: 6 bases; junction bases outside the gene matches: 3. The CDR3 is 13 amino acids. Germline-derived CDR1 and CDR2 are MNHNS and SASEGT.